This T cell receptor (beta chain) was recovered during a study of OX40 agonist ivuxolimab in advanced cancers. Some background on the complete study: Ivuxolimab was an agonistic, fully human IgG2 monoclonal antibody directed against OX40 (CD134), a costimulatory receptor. Intravenous ivuxolimab was administered to patients every 2 weeks at six dose levels: 0.01, 0.1, 0.3, 1.5, 3 and 10 mg/kg. Of the approximately 50 dose-escalation patients, hepatocellular carcinoma was present in about 19, melanoma in roughly 15, renal cell carcinoma in 9 and head and neck cancer in 9. In the dose-escalation cohort, nearly 85% of patients were male, and the mean age was 60 years with a range of about 23 to 79. Prior anti-PD-1, anti-PD-L1 or anti-CTLA-4 therapy was permitted, and less than 45% of dose-escalation patients had received checkpoint inhibitors. The purpose of peripheral TCRbeta sequencing was to test whether ivuxolimab changed TCR sequence diversity and led to clonal T-cell expansion. The paper describes the monotherapy dose-escalation part (N ≈ 50 patients) of the phase I trial of ivuxolimab. Three dose-escalation patients achieved partial responses, one with hepatocellular carcinoma and two with cutaneous melanoma. What the authors observed across the whole study: Low levels of normalized T-cell clonal expansion were also seen in some patients who did not respond. Which antigens the clonally expanded peripheral T cells were specific for was not determined. Partial responders in the 0.1-3.0 mg/kg groups had among the lowest normalized peripheral clonal expansion, especially among CD8+ T cells. At doses from 0.1 to 3.0 mg/kg, clonal expansion was seen in both CD4+ and CD8+ blood T cells between baseline and week 6. After ivuxolimab, more expanded clones were found on average in CD8+ T cells than in CD4+ T cells.

To sequence the TCRbeta CDR3 region, genomic DNA was isolated from the sorted cells. The immunoSEQ Assay was used to sequence the TCRbeta CDR3 regions. TCRdb obtained this table from immuneACCESS and retained in-frame rearrangements with V and J assigned. These tables miss some clones; where compared with another copy, unresolved V genes account for less than half of the shortfall, and the remainder is unexplained. A total of about 72,000 clones appear in this sample, over 70% of them only once. The ten biggest clones cover 5% of the sample. Patients with a history of autoimmune disease or receiving systemic immunosuppression were excluded from the trial. Peripheral blood for TCR sequencing was collected from all dose cohorts at baseline, on cycle 4 day 1, and on cycle 7 day 1. Samples were obtained from an open-label, multicenter, first-in-human phase I dose-escalation trial of ivuxolimab. Adults with locally advanced or metastatic melanoma, renal cell carcinoma, hepatocellular carcinoma or head and neck squamous cell carcinoma were enrolled in the trial. Before TCR sequencing, CD4+ T cells and CD8+ T cells were sorted from peripheral blood as separate populations.

V lost 0 bases and J lost 8 bases, and the count of bases not matched to a germline gene is 4. Looking up the germline V gene yields CDR1 SGHDN and CDR2 FVKESK. The CDR3 runs 14 amino acids, cysteine and phenylalanine included. Here the CDR3 DNA is all that survives: 42 bases in frame from base 1. Regarding this clone: Its antigen is currently not known. Base qualities were left out, and no much larger clone turns up one base away.

The chain joins TRBV14 to TRBJ2-3, with TRBD2 identical over 8 junction bases. This material consisted of CD4+ or CD8+ T cells sorted from blood, taken in a trial of the OX40 agonist ivuxolimab. The sequence derives from an adult with an advanced solid tumor such as melanoma, head and neck, liver or kidney cancer. The DNA reads as follows: TGTGCCAGCAGCCAAGATCAGGGGACTAGTACGCAGTATTTT. It translates as CASSQDQGTSTQYF.